The 15 T cell receptor beta chains reported below all come from one sample, sequenced in a study of vaccination and CD4 T cells after COVID-19. The treatment here: approximately 9-day PBMC culture with coronavirus spike peptide pools or control peptides (ViraFEST assay). Antigens for these TCRs are unknown. An Oncomine TCR Beta short-read assay was used to sequence the DNA from cultured CD4+ T cells. A single record per CDR3 protein comes from TCRdb applying MiXCR to the PCR reads. The data contain roughly 20,000 distinct CDR3 sequences, approximately 50% of them singletons. The sequencing sample was made of CD4+ T cells from blood, cultured in vitro. The origin of the receptors is a human donor who had recovered from COVID-19.

The rearrangement uses TRBV30 and TRBJ1-2; 11 bases align to TRBD1. Germline V gene lookup returns CDR1 GTSNPN and CDR2 SVGIG (reference sequence). V trimming: 1 base; J trimming: 5 bases; junction bases outside the gene matches: 6. The CDR3 length is 15 residues. The CDR3 sequence is CAWSARTGGWYGYTF. In nucleotides, the CDR3 is TGTGCCTGGAGTGCGAGGACAGGGGGCTGGTATGGCTACACCTTC.

This clonotype was counted a few times. The V gene is TRBV27, the J gene TRBJ2-3, with a possible D match to TRBD2 (6 bases). This CDR3 is 14 amino acids long. Germline V gene lookup returns CDR1 MNHEY and CDR2 SMNVEV (reference sequence). With 4 bases removed from V and 7 bases from J, the gap between germline ends came to 15 bases. CDR3 in amino acids: CASSSAGLGNTQYF. CDR3 DNA sequence: TGTGCCAGCAGTTCGGCGGGACTGGGCAATACGCAGTATTTT.

This clonotype turned up a few times. The chain couples TRBV19 to TRBJ1-5, with D possibly being TRBD1 (5 bases). This CDR3 spans 15 amino acids. V lost 4 bases to trimming and J lost 6 bases, with 16 bases between them. The germline gives CDR1 LNHDA, CDR2 SQIVND (reference sequence). CDR3 nucleotide sequence: TGTGCCAGTAGTAGGGGCTTCCCGGCAATTCAGCCCCAGCATTTT. Its protein is CASSRGFPAIQPQHF. Complete variable domain (other parts from reference TRBV19 and TRBJ1-5): DGGITQSPKYLFRKEGQNVTLSCEQNLNHDAMYWYRQDPGQGLRLIYYSQIVNDFQKGDIAEGYSVSREKKESFPLTVTSAQKNPTAFYLCASSRGFPAIQPQHFGDGTRLSIL.

V usage is TRBV7-6 and J usage is TRBJ2-7, with D possibly matching TRBD2 (6 bases). The CDR3 runs 15 residues. CDR1 is SGHVS and CDR2 is FNYEAQ in the germline V gene. V lost 1 base and J 1 base, leaving 11 bases between the germline ends. The CDR3, as DNA: TGTGCCAGCAGCTTAGGTAGCGGACGGTCCTACGAGCAGTACTTC. This gives the protein CASSLGSGRSYEQYF.

J is TRBJ2-7 and V is TRBV7-9; D is unclear. Trimming removed 1 base at V and 3 bases at J, with 4 bases between. Germline V gene lookup returns CDR1 SEHNR and CDR2 FQNEAQ (reference sequence). CDR3 length: 12 residues. The CDR3 sequence: CASSLGYYEQYF. The CDR3 DNA is TGTGCCAGCAGCTTAGGCTACTACGAGCAGTACTTC. The complete variable domain, with remaining parts taken from reference TRBV7-9 and TRBJ2-7, reads DTGVSQNPRHKITKRGQNVTFRCDPISEHNRLYWYRQTLGQGPEFLTYFQNEAQLEKSRLLSDRFSAERPKGSFSTLEIQRTEQGDSAMYLCASSLGYYEQYFGPGTRLTVT.

The CDR3 sequence is CAWSVPFAPLSVPGQFF. CDR3 coding DNA: TGTGCCTGGAGTGTACCCTTCGCCCCACTTAGCGTCCCAGGGCAGTTCTTC. The genes are TRBV30 and TRBJ2-1; D possibly corresponds to TRBD2 (5 bases). V was cut by 0 bases and J by 12 bases, with 27 bases left in between. Germline-derived CDR1 and CDR2 are GTSNPN and SVGIG (reference sequence). This CDR3 is 17 amino acids long.

The chain uses TRBV27 and TRBJ2-7, with 8 positions matching TRBD1. This CDR3 contains 16 residues. CDR1 is MNHEY, CDR2 SMNVEV, per germline (reference sequence). J gave up 3 bases and V 0 bases, and 7 bases lay outside the gene matches. The CDR3 reads CASSLSGTGVGYEQYF. The DNA of the CDR3 is TGTGCCAGCAGTTTATCGGGGACAGGTGTTGGCTACGAGCAGTACTTC.

The chain recombines TRBV30 with TRBJ1-5; the D is unclear. The V end was cut by 0 bases, the J end by 6 bases, with 9 bases between. This CDR3 has 13 amino acids. CDR1 GTSNPN and CDR2 SVGIG come from the germline V gene (reference sequence). The CDR3 protein is CAWSVIGGQPQHF. Written as DNA, the CDR3 is TGTGCCTGGAGTGTAATTGGCGGTCAGCCCCAGCATTTT.

This clonotype was counted between two and nine times. This chain joins TRBV7-2 and TRBJ2-2, with no clear D. Between the trimmed V and J ends, which lost 1 base and 6 bases, there was a span of 6 bases. Germline V CDR1 and CDR2: SGHTA, FQGNSA. The CDR3 loop spans 13 amino acids. CDR3: CASSLGRPGELFF. The CDR3 region has the DNA TGTGCCAGCAGCTTAGGTCGGCCCGGGGAGCTGTTTTTT. The whole variable domain, filled in from reference TRBV7-2 and TRBJ2-2, reads GAGVSQSPSNKVTEKGKDVELRCDPISGHTALYWYRQSLGQGLEFLIYFQGNSAPDKSGLPSDRFSAERTGGSVSTLTIQRTQQEDSAVYLCASSLGRPGELFFGEGSRLTVL.

The rearrangement uses TRBV12-3 or TRBV12-4 and TRBJ2-4; 12 nucleotides line up with TRBD1. This CDR3 has 18 residues. V lost 7 bases and J lost 1; bases outside the gene matches: 11. The CDR3 is CASKPPGQGADAKNIQYF. CDR3 bases: TGTGCCAGCAAACCCCCGGGACAGGGGGCTGATGCCAAAAACATTCAGTACTTC.

J is TRBJ2-3 and V is TRBV24-1; D remains unclear. CDR1 is KGHDR, CDR2 SFDVKD, per germline. The CDR3 has 13 residues. Trimming took 7 bases from V and 6 from J, leaving 13 bases between them. The CDR3 spells CATRATDSDTQYF. The CDR3 DNA reads as TGTGCCACCAGGGCAACGGATTCGGATACGCAGTATTTT.

The chain carries TRBV5-1 and TRBJ2-3; 9 nucleotides agree with TRBD2. J lost 6 bases, V lost 5 bases, and 4 bases had no gene match. Germline values: CDR1 SGHRS, CDR2 YFSETQ. The CDR3 runs to 13 residues. The CDR3 spells CASRITSGDTQYF. CDR3 coding DNA: TGCGCCAGCAGGATAACTAGCGGGGATACGCAGTATTTT. Full variable domain (outside the CDR3, taken from reference TRBV5-1 and TRBJ2-3): KAGVTQTPRYLIKTRGQQVTLSCSPISGHRSVSWYQQTPGQGLQFLFEYFSETQRNKGNFPGRFSGRQFSNSRSEMNVSTLELGDSALYLCASRITSGDTQYFGPGTRLTVL.

This clonotype occurred a few times. The chain uses TRBV6-1 and TRBJ1-2; 8 bases line up with TRBD1. In germline, CDR1 is MNHNS, CDR2 SASEGT. Germline trimming cut 6 bases from V and 2 bases from J; bases unmatched to any gene: 8. CDR3 length: 15 amino acids. As DNA, the CDR3 is TGTGCCAGCAGGGGAGGGACAGGATGGAACTATGGCTACACCTTC. It specifies CASRGGTGWNYGYTF.

This chain's CDR3 is CASSTLPDTQYF. The CDR3, as DNA: TGTGCCAGCAGTACTCTCCCAGATACGCAGTATTTT. V gene TRBV2 combines with J gene TRBJ2-3; D gene uncertain. Germline lookup yields CDR1 SNHLY and CDR2 FYNNEI. Trimming shortened V by 5 bases and J by 4 bases, and 7 bases separated the two germline ends. The CDR3 consists of 12 residues.

V usage is TRBV20-1 and J usage is TRBJ2-2; 7 positions agree with TRBD1. The V segment lost 1 base and the J segment 1 base; nucleotides outside the gene matches: 0. The CDR3 contains 14 residues. Germline loops: CDR1 DFQATT, CDR2 SNEGSKA (reference sequence). CDR3 nucleotide sequence: TGCAGTGCTAGAGGACAGGGGAACACCGGGGAGCTGTTTTTT. Protein product: CSARGQGNTGELFF.